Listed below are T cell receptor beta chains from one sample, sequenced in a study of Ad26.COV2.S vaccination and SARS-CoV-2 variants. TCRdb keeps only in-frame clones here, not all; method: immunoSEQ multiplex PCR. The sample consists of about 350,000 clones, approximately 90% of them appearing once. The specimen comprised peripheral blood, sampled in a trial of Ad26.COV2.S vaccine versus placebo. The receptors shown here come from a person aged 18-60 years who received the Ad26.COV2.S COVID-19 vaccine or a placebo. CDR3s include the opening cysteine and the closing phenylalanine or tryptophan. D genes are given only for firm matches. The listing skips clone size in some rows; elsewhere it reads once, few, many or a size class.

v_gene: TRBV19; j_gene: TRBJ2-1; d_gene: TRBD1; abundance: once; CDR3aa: CASRTEDRRNNEQFF
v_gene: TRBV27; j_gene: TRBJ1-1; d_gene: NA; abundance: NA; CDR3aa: CASSFLVNTEAFF
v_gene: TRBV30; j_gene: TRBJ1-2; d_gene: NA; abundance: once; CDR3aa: CAWSVVRNYGYTF
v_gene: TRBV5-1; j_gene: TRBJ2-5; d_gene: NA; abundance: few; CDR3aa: CASSRQKGETQYF
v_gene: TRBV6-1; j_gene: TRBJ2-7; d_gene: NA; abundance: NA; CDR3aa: CASSEEGRGTYEQYF
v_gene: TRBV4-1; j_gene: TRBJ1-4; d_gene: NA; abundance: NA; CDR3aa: CASSQTGGDEKLFF
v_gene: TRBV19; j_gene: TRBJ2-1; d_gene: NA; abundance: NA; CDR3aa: CASSIGAEGYNEQFF
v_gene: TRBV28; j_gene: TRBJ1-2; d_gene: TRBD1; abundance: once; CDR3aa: CASSFKGAGRRDRGYTF
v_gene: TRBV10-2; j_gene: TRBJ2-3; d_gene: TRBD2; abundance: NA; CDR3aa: CASSEAKRGAMFTQYF
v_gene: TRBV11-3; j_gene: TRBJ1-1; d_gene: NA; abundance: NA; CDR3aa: CASSLTGDTEAFF
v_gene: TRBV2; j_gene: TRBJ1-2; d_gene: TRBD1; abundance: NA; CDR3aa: CASRRTGYGYTF
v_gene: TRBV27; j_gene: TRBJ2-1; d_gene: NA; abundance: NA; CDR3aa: CASSLASYNEQFF
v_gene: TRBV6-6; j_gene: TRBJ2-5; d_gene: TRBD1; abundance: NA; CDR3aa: CASSWTGTGAETQYF
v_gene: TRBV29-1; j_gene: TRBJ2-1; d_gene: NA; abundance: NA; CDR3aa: CSVETGDEQFF
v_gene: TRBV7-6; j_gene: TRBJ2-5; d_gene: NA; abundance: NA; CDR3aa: CASSLALGGLEETQYF
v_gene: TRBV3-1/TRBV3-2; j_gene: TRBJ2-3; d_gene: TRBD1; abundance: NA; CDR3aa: CASSLGQGGLSTDTQYF
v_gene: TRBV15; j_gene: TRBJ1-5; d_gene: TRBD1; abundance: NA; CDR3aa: CATSRSDRVNQPQHF
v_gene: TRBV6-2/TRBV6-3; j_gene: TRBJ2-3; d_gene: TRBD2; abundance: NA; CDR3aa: CASSETPGLRTDTQYF
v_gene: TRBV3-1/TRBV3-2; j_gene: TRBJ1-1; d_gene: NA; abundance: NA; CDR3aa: CASSRSRGTEAFF
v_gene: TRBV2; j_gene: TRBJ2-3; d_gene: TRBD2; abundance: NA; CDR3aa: CARGTSSLTDTQYF
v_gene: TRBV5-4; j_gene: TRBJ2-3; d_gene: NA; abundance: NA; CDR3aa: CASSSRATSTDTQYF
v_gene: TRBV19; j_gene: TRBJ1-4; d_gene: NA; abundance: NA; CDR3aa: CASSPLRASGGKLFF
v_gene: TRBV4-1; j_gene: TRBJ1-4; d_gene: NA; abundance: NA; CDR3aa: CASSQETADYYNEKLFF